This T cell receptor (beta chain) was documented in a study of T cells expressing NK-cell markers. Overall study findings and caveats: There were several donors in whom these clonotypes also led the CD3+CD56-NKG2C+ fraction.

Germline CDR1 is DFQATT and CDR2 is SNEGSKA (reference sequence). The length of the CDR3 is 15 residues. As to this clonotype: What it binds is not known.

For TCR beta, cDNA was produced by 5'RACE template switching with UMIs. TCRdb reworked the 5' RACE reads into one entry per CDR3 protein, no DNA. The table for this sample gives about 150,000 distinct CDR3 sequences. The sequenced sample was blood T cells: a sorted CD56 or NKG2C T cell subset, CD4+ or CD8+ T cells, or bulk PBMC T cells (not recorded which). The chain carries TRBV20-1 and TRBJ2-1; the D gene TCRdb calls, TRBD1, cannot be checked with no DNA. This clonotype was sampled from a woman aged 45-65 years in good health. CDR3 loop: CSAYLLDPGNNEQFF.